The rows below give T cell receptor beta chains drawn from one sample of a study of cytomegalovirus exposure and HLA in healthy donors. Profiled with immunoSEQ multiplex PCR; TCRdb holds only in-frame clones, not every one. The sample has over 70,000 clones; approximately 63% are singletons. Specimen: PBMCs. The receptor source for this set is a woman in her fifties or sixties in good health and CMV-seropositive. Each CDR3 is given with its conserved first and last residue. The D gene is left open where the match is weak. Size values are once, few and many counts, or a class for expanded clones, and some rows have none.

J gene | D gene | V gene | clone size | CDR3 protein | CDR3 DNA
TRBJ2-6 | - | TRBV6-1 | - | CASSEAAGANVLTF | TGTGCCAGCAGTGAAGCCGCTGGGGCCAACGTCCTGACTTTC
TRBJ1-2 | TRBD1 | TRBV15 | few | CATSNPGTGLSGAYGYTF | TGTGCCACCAGCAACCCCGGGACAGGGTTGAGCGGGGCCTATGGCTACACCTTC
TRBJ2-2 | - | TRBV10-3 | - | CAISRTDNTGELFF | TGTGCCATCTCTAGGACAGACAACACCGGGGAGCTGTTTTTT
TRBJ1-2 | - | TRBV28 | - | CASSGREGSGYTF | TGTGCCAGCAGTGGCAGGGAGGGGAGCGGCTACACCTTC
TRBJ1-6 | TRBD1 | TRBV5-1 | - | CASSQGQVTSPLHF | TGCGCCAGCAGCCAGGGACAGGTAACTTCACCCCTCCACTTT
TRBJ1-2 | TRBD1 | TRBV27 | few | CASSLLNPRTGGYGYTF | TGTGCCAGCAGTTTATTAAACCCGAGGACAGGGGGCTATGGCTACACCTTC
TRBJ2-3 | TRBD2 | TRBV7-2 | - | CASSLEAAASGSDTQYF | TGTGCCAGCAGCTTAGAGGCGGCGGCTAGCGGCTCAGATACGCAGTATTTT
TRBJ2-3 | TRBD1 | TRBV14 | - | CASSQDWEGQATYF | TGTGCCAGCAGCCAAGATTGGGAAGGACAGGCGACGTATTTT
TRBJ2-7 | TRBD1 | TRBV7-9 | few | CASSFAGTGGIYEQYF | TGTGCCAGCAGCTTCGCCGGGACAGGGGGCATCTACGAGCAGTACTTC
TRBJ2-1 | TRBD2 | TRBV19 | - | CASSISSGFYNEQFF | TGTGCCAGTAGTATATCTAGCGGTTTCTACAATGAGCAGTTCTTC
TRBJ2-3 | - | TRBV5-8 | - | CASSLRADTQYF | TGTGCCAGCAGCTTACGGGCAGATACGCAGTATTTT
TRBJ1-1 | TRBD1 | TRBV10-1 | - | CASSGDRGRGETEAFF | TGCGCCAGCAGTGGGGACAGGGGGCGCGGGGAAACTGAAGCTTTCTTT
TRBJ1-3 | - | TRBV5-6 | - | CASSLRPGTGNTIYF | TGTGCCAGCAGCCTACGTCCCGGGACAGGAAACACCATATATTTT
TRBJ2-3 | TRBD2 | TRBV28 | - | CASSFGAGGHTDTQYF | TGTGCCAGCAGTTTTGGGGCGGGAGGACACACAGATACGCAGTATTTT
TRBJ2-7 | TRBD1 | TRBV28 | - | CASSLQGVVYEQYF | TGTGCCAGCAGTTTACAGGGGGTAGTGTACGAGCAGTACTTC
TRBJ2-7 | TRBD1 | TRBV5-4 | - | CASSHGTEYSYEQYF | TGTGCCAGCAGCCACGGGACAGAGTACTCCTACGAGCAGTACTTC
TRBJ1-3 | TRBD1 | TRBV18 | few | CASSPVGQGASGNTIYF | TGTGCCAGCTCACCGGTCGGCCAGGGGGCTTCTGGAAACACCATATATTTT
TRBJ2-5 | - | TRBV10-3 | - | CAIRGGKQETQYF | TGTGCCATCCGGGGCGGGAAACAAGAGACCCAGTACTTC
TRBJ1-6 | - | TRBV28 | - | CASSVPQRGSSNSPLHF | TGTGCCAGCAGCGTCCCTCAGAGGGGGTCGTCTAATTCACCCCTCCACTTT
TRBJ1-5 | TRBD1 | TRBV6-6 | few | CASKDRGGQPQHF | TGTGCCAGCAAGGACAGGGGGGGGCAGCCCCAGCATTTT
TRBJ1-2 | - | TRBV9 | few | CASSVEAGYNYGYTF | TGTGCCAGCAGCGTAGAGGCGGGATATAACTATGGCTACACCTTC
TRBJ1-1 | TRBD1 | TRBV11-2 | few | CASSGIGDRGANTEAFF | TGTGCCAGCAGCGGCATAGGGGACAGGGGTGCGAACACTGAAGCTTTCTTT
TRBJ2-7 | - | TRBV30 | - | CAWGLSGTFTFGFYEQYF | TGTGCCTGGGGACTTAGCGGCACCTTCACGTTCGGGTTCTACGAGCAGTACTTC
TRBJ2-1 | TRBD2 | TRBV7-2 | - | CASSLVAGSGVNEQFF | TGTGCCAGCAGCTTAGTCGCGGGGAGCGGGGTCAACGAGCAGTTCTTC
TRBJ1-1 | TRBD1 | TRBV30 | - | CASFSPGQGAPRAFF | TGTGCCTCCTTTTCCCCCGGACAGGGGGCCCCGCGAGCTTTCTTT
TRBJ2-3 | TRBD2 | TRBV9 | - | CASSTSGVAADTQYF | TGTGCCAGCAGCACTAGCGGTGTTGCGGCAGATACGCAGTATTTT
TRBJ2-1 | - | TRBV4-3 | - | CASSRGGGSSYNEQFF | TGCGCCAGCAGCCGCGGGGGCGGGAGCTCCTACAATGAGCAGTTCTTC
TRBJ2-3 | - | TRBV30 | - | CAWSTAAAFTDTQYF | TGTGCCTGGAGTACCGCGGCGGCCTTCACAGATACGCAGTATTTT
TRBJ1-2 | - | TRBV5-1 | - | CASSLRAEGDLGGYTF | TGCGCCAGCAGCTTGCGGGCCGAGGGGGATTTGGGGGGCTACACCTTC
TRBJ1-1 | - | TRBV11-2 | - | CASSLVDKAAEAFF | TGTGCCAGCAGCTTAGTTGACAAGGCCGCGGAAGCTTTCTTT
TRBJ2-7 | - | TRBV5-1 | few | CASSAQGYEQYF | TGCGCCAGCAGCGCCCAGGGGTACGAGCAGTACTTC
TRBJ1-1 | TRBD1 | TRBV10-3 | - | CAIQLTGGSNTEAFF | TGTGCCATCCAGTTGACAGGGGGCTCGAACACTGAAGCTTTCTTT
TRBJ1-2 | - | TRBV2 | - | CASNARGYGYTF | TGTGCCAGCAACGCACGGGGCTATGGCTACACCTTC
TRBJ2-5 | TRBD2 | TRBV27 | - | CASSALGLAGDETQYF | TGTGCCAGCAGCGCCCTGGGACTAGCGGGTGACGAGACCCAGTACTTC
TRBJ2-1 | - | TRBV7-2 | - | CASSFMGPNEQFF | TGTGCCAGCAGCTTCATGGGGCCCAATGAGCAGTTCTTC
TRBJ1-2 | TRBD1 | TRBV7-2 | - | CASSLGVVGQSYGYTF | TGTGCCAGCAGCTTAGGCGTTGTGGGACAGAGCTATGGCTACACCTTC
TRBJ2-2 | TRBD1 | TRBV6-6 | once | CASSPADREGELFF | TGTGCCAGCAGTCCCGCGGACAGGGAAGGGGAGCTGTTTTTT